This T cell receptor beta chain was recovered during a study of CD8 T cells in Susac syndrome. Study overall: Patients with Susac syndrome had blood drawn and were at that point therapy-naive, on corticosteroids, or on intravenous immunoglobulin alone.

Reverse transcription of about 0.45 to 1 ug RNA was performed with random hexamers. From the immunoSEQ multiplex PCR reads, TCRdb called clonotypes with MiXCR, one entry per CDR3 protein. The sample lists roughly 84,000 distinct CDR3 sequences, 96% occurring once. Note on this clonotype: No antigen is known for it.

The CDR3 is 13 amino acids. The germline V gene has CDR1 SGHRS and CDR2 YFSETQ. V lost 6 bases and J 2 bases, leaving 11 bases between the germline ends. Study outcomes and limitations: Across the total CD8+ repertoires, approximately 17 Susac-specific public clones were found. The CD8+ TEMRA repertoires yielded five such clones.

Input material: CD8+ T cells from PBMCs. The clonotype comes from a human donor with Susac syndrome. The rearrangement joins TRBV5-1 to TRBJ1-1; D is uncertain. The CDR3 sequence: CASKGRRNTEAFF. The CDR3 DNA reads as TGCGCCAGCAAGGGTCGGCGAAACACTGAAGCTTTCTTT.